The sequence of this T cell receptor beta chain was determined in a study of blood T cell dynamics during melanoma immunotherapy. Some clones are missing from TCRdb's copy, which holds only in-frame ones; the method was immunoSEQ multiplex PCR. The table shows about 10,000 clones, with over 75% occurring only once. V was clipped by 4 bases and J by 5 bases; unmatched bases: 16. Germline values: CDR1 SGHRS, CDR2 YFSETQ. The CDR3 runs 18 residues. The time point: pre-treatment baseline. The sample here was blood, taken from a patient treated with checkpoint blockade. The TCR comes from a human donor with melanoma. The chain is built from TRBV5-1 and TRBJ2-1, with TRBD1 matching 9 bases. The CDR3 protein is CASSDRDRVKERHNEQFF. For the CDR3, the DNA is TGCGCCAGCAGCGATCGGGACAGGGTGAAGGAGAGGCACAATGAGCAGTTCTTC.